The 31 T cell receptor beta chains below were found in one sample sequenced in a study of T cell responses to AZD1222 COVID-19 vaccine. Only in-frame clones appear in the TCRdb table, and some are missing; sequencing was by immunoSEQ multiplex PCR. The table includes about 30,000 clones, 85% to 95% detected once. The material sequenced was peripheral blood, taken on day 0 of AZD1222 vaccination. The receptor source for this set is an adult in good health.

This chain joins TRBV11-2 and TRBJ2-7, with D perhaps matching TRBD1 (5 bases). The CDR3 is 15 amino acids. Trimming pared 1 base from V and 0 bases from J, leaving 10 bases between. CDR1 and CDR2 from the germline V gene are SGHAT and FQNNGV. The DNA for the CDR3 is TGTGCCAGCAGCTTAGCGGACACCTCCTCCTACGAGCAGTACTTC. Amino acid sequence: CASSLADTSSYEQYF.

The sample holds one count of this clone. This chain links TRBV7-2 with TRBJ1-5, with 9 nucleotides matching TRBD1. This CDR3 is built from 16 residues. V trimming: 4 bases; J trimming: 1 base; junction bases outside the gene matches: 5. Germline V gene data show CDR1 as SGHTA and CDR2 as FQGNSA. The CDR3 loop reads CASSSGQGLSNQPQHF. CDR3 nucleotides: TGTGCCAGCAGCTCCGGACAGGGGCTAAGCAATCAGCCCCAGCATTTT.

The rearrangement joins TRBV28 to TRBJ1-1; 9 nucleotides agree with TRBD1. Germline CDR1 reads MDHEN; CDR2 reads SYDVKM. V shed 2 bases and J 11 bases; nucleotides not matched to a gene: 9. The length of the CDR3 is 14 residues. The CDR3 sequence is CASSLKAGTGWAFF. The CDR3 coding sequence is TGTGCCAGCAGTTTAAAGGCGGGGACAGGGTGGGCTTTCTTT.

V and J are TRBV11-2 and TRBJ1-2; D remains ambiguous. V shed 1 base and J shed 4 bases, with 10 bases lying between them. Germline V gene lookup returns CDR1 SGHAT and CDR2 FQNNGV. The CDR3 length is 14 residues. The CDR3 here is CASSLGWSTYGYTF. The DNA for the CDR3 is TGTGCCAGCAGCTTAGGCTGGTCTACCTATGGCTACACCTTC.

The rearrangement joins TRBV6-5 to TRBJ1-4, with TRBD1 as a possible D gene (5 bases). Per germline, CDR1 MNHEY and CDR2 SVGAGI. The ends were cut back, 3 bases at V and 0 bases at J, with 8 bases in the middle. The CDR3 runs 15 residues. The CDR3 DNA follows: TGTGCCAGCAGTTATGGGGGACCAACTAATGAAAAACTGTTTTTT. Amino acid sequence: CASSYGGPTNEKLFF.

The gene calls are TRBV10-2 and TRBJ2-1; 8 bases are a match to TRBD1. Germline CDR1 WSHSY, CDR2 SAAADI. The CDR3 totals 15 residues. The J segment lost 6 bases and the V segment lost 5 bases, leaving 9 bases of the junction unmatched. The CDR3 DNA sequence: TGCGCCAGCAGTCTGGGGCAGGGGGCTACCAATGAGCAGTTCTTC. Encoded protein: CASSLGQGATNEQFF.

The V gene is TRBV5-1, the J gene TRBJ2-5, with no clear D. This CDR3 region has 16 residues. V was shortened by 0 bases and J by 4 bases, with 16 bases between the two germline ends. From germline, CDR1 is SGHRS and CDR2 YFSETQ. The CDR3 is CASSLGPEVGGETQYF. DNA of the CDR3: TGCGCCAGCAGCTTGGGGCCTGAAGTTGGCGGAGAGACCCAGTACTTC.

The gene calls are TRBV5-1 and TRBJ1-4; TRBD1 agrees at 8 bases. The CDR3 extends over 13 amino acids. Germline lookup yields CDR1 SGHRS and CDR2 YFSETQ. Trimming at V came to 4 bases and at J to 5 bases, leaving 1 base not matched to a gene. The CDR3 bases are TGCGCCAGCAGCCGGGACAGGAATGAAAAACTGTTTTTT. Translating gives CASSRDRNEKLFF.

The chain joins TRBV19 to TRBJ1-6; 8 bases line up with TRBD1. With 9 bases clipped from V and 9 bases from J, the junction kept 7 bases outside the gene matches. The CDR3 runs 13 residues. The germline CDR1 and CDR2 sequences are LNHDA and SQIVND (reference sequence). Here the CDR3 reads CASNRDRGSPLHF. The CDR3 DNA reads TGTGCCAGCAACCGCGACAGGGGTTCACCCCTCCACTTT.

This sequence joins TRBV5-5 and TRBJ2-3; D perhaps matches TRBD1 (7 bases). Per the germline V gene, CDR1 is SGHKS and CDR2 is YYEKEE (reference sequence). The V end was cut by 6 bases, the J end by 2 bases, with 19 bases between. The CDR3 extends over 16 amino acids. CDR3 in DNA: TGTGCCAGCAACATCGACAGGGACTTGATCACAGATACGCAGTATTTT. It codes for CASNIDRDLITDTQYF.

The gene calls are TRBV29-1 and TRBJ2-5, with 9 bases lining up with TRBD2. The germline CDR1 and CDR2 sequences are SQVTM and ANQGSEA. The V gene end was trimmed by 7 bases and the J gene end by 5 bases; junction bases not matched to a gene: 11. This CDR3 has 14 amino acids. This chain's CDR3 is CSATPAGGRETQYF. The CDR3 DNA is TGCAGCGCTACCCCAGCGGGAGGAAGGGAGACCCAGTACTTC.

CDR3 sequence (DNA): TGTGCCAGCAGTGGGGACAGGGGGTTAACTGAAGCTTTCTTT. Its protein product is CASSGDRGLTEAFF. The V gene is TRBV2, the J gene TRBJ1-1; 11 bases match TRBD1. V lost 4 bases and J lost 5; bases outside the gene matches: 3. Germline CDR1 is SNHLY and CDR2 is FYNNEI. CDR3 size: 14 residues.

The chain employs TRBV15 and TRBJ1-5; TRBD1 aligns across 11 bases. Unmatched junction bases numbered 4, after V lost 4 bases and J lost 5 bases. The CDR3 has 15 residues. The germline V gene has CDR1 LNHNV and CDR2 YYDKDF (reference sequence). In DNA, the CDR3 is TGTGCCACCAGCACCCGGACAGGGGGCTATCAGCCCCAGCATTTT. It yields the protein CATSTRTGGYQPQHF.

This clone was seen once. This CDR3 is CASSLSPPPYNEQFF. The CDR3 DNA follows: TGTGCCAGCAGTTTATCCCCTCCACCCTACAATGAGCAGTTCTTC. This chain uses TRBV27 with TRBJ2-1; D not resolved. Germline V gene lookup returns CDR1 MNHEY and CDR2 SMNVEV (reference sequence). The length of the CDR3 is 15 residues. V gave up 0 bases and J gave up 2 bases, with 8 bases separating them.

The chain couples TRBV28 to TRBJ2-7; 8 bases are a match to TRBD1. This CDR3 is 15 amino acids long. With V trimmed by 6 bases and J by 5 bases, 12 bases remained unmatched. Looked up from germline, CDR1 is MDHEN and CDR2 is SYDVKM. The CDR3 loop reads CASRTPKQGVHEQYF. The CDR3 bases are TGTGCCAGCAGGACCCCAAAACAGGGGGTGCACGAGCAGTACTTC.

The CDR3 loop is CASSEYGVGNSPLHF. CDR3 DNA: TGTGCCAGCAGTGAATATGGGGTCGGTAATTCACCCCTCCACTTT. The chain links TRBV25-1 to TRBJ1-6, with D uncertain. CDR1 is MGHDK and CDR2 is SYGVNS in the germline V gene. Trimming cost V 0 bases and J 6 bases, with 9 bases left between them. The CDR3 is 15 amino acids.

This chain joins TRBV5-1 and TRBJ2-3, with 7 bases identical to TRBD1. Unmatched junction bases numbered 8, after V lost 3 bases and J lost 4 bases. The germline V gene encodes CDR1 SGHRS and CDR2 YFSETQ. The CDR3 loop spans 15 amino acids. The CDR3 protein is CASSWTTGTADTQYF. Here the CDR3 DNA reads TGCGCCAGCAGCTGGACGACAGGGACGGCAGATACGCAGTATTTT.

This rearrangement joins TRBV7-2 to TRBJ1-2; 10 bases align to TRBD1. The CDR3 extends over 16 amino acids. Germline V gene sequence: CDR1 SGHTA, CDR2 FQGNSA. The ends lost 5 bases at V and 7 bases at J; junction bases unmatched: 13. In DNA form, the CDR3 reads TGTGCCAGCAGCAAGTTGGCTGGACAGGGGGAAGCTGGCTACACCTTC. It is translated as CASSKLAGQGEAGYTF.

This rearrangement joins TRBV25-1 to TRBJ2-1, with D possibly TRBD1 on 6 matching bases. CDR1 and CDR2 (germline): MGHDK, SYGVNS. The CDR3 sequence is 14 residues long. Trimming cost V 8 bases and J 0 bases, with 11 bases left between them. This chain's CDR3 is CASRGQFSYNEQFF. The CDR3 region has the DNA TGTGCCAGCCGGGGACAATTCTCCTACAATGAGCAGTTCTTC.

This clone occurred once. The chain employs TRBV5-1 and TRBJ1-1; 9 positions agree with TRBD1. The CDR3 runs to 15 residues. V shed 5 bases, J shed 0 bases, and the junction held 5 bases outside the gene matches. Germline loops: CDR1 SGHRS, CDR2 YFSETQ. CDR3 in DNA: TGCGCCAGCAGTGCCAGGGACAGGGTGAACACTGAAGCTTTCTTT. Amino acid sequence: CASSARDRVNTEAFF.

This chain connects TRBV11-2 to TRBJ1-2; D is possibly TRBD1 (6 bases). V lost 5 bases and J lost 1, with 17 bases in between. CDR3 length: 16 residues. CDR1 is SGHAT and CDR2 is FQNNGV in the germline V gene. CDR3 loop: CASSTWDNLFNYGYTF. The CDR3 DNA reads TGTGCCAGCAGCACCTGGGACAACCTTTTTAACTATGGCTACACCTTC.

The V call is TRBV11-2, the J call TRBJ2-1; a possible D gene is TRBD2 (5 bases). Germline CDR1 and CDR2: SGHAT and FQNNGV. V lost 1 base and J lost 7, with 11 bases in between. This CDR3 region has 14 residues. The CDR3 nucleotides read TGTGCCAGCAGCTTAGTCCCTAGCACGAATGAGCAGTTCTTC. Its translation is CASSLVPSTNEQFF.

This clone came up once. The gene calls are TRBV19 and TRBJ1-5; D not resolved. The CDR3 is 13 amino acids. The V end was cut by 6 bases, the J end by 3 bases, with 9 bases between. From germline, CDR1 is LNHDA and CDR2 SQIVND (reference sequence). CDR3 in amino acids: CASRDYTNQPQHF. The CDR3 DNA follows: TGTGCCAGTAGAGACTATACCAATCAGCCCCAGCATTTT.

V and J are TRBV5-1 and TRBJ1-3, with D possibly TRBD1 on 5 matching bases. Germline V gene sequence: CDR1 SGHRS, CDR2 YFSETQ. Trimming removed 0 bases at V and 12 bases at J, with 13 bases between. The CDR3 loop spans 13 amino acids. The CDR3 region is CASSLEGNRLIYF. DNA of the CDR3: TGCGCCAGCAGCTTGGAGGGGAATCGGCTCATATATTTT.

This chain uses TRBV27 with TRBJ2-7, with 9 bases fitting TRBD1. CDR1 is MNHEY and CDR2 is SMNVEV in the germline V gene (reference sequence). J gave up 6 bases and V 4 bases, and 10 bases lay outside the gene matches. This CDR3 is 15 amino acids long. CDR3 residues: CASSWDREPVAEQYF. CDR3 nucleotide sequence: TGTGCCAGCAGTTGGGACAGGGAGCCGGTGGCCGAGCAGTACTTC.

This chain joins TRBV10-1 and TRBJ1-1; TRBD1 might be the D (6 bases). V was cut by 10 bases and J by 4 bases, with 16 bases left in between. The CDR3 is made up of 13 amino acids. Germline V gene lookup returns CDR1 WNHNN and CDR2 SYGVQD (reference sequence). The CDR3 spells CATQYRASTEAFF. CDR3 nucleotide sequence: TGCGCCACCCAATACAGGGCCAGCACTGAAGCTTTCTTT.

The CDR3 sequence: CASSQISGLYEQYF. The CDR3 DNA is TGTGCCAGCAGTCAAATCTCAGGTCTCTACGAGCAGTACTTC. The chain has TRBV6-5 and TRBJ2-7; D uncertain. With 5 bases removed from V and 3 bases from J, the gap between germline ends came to 14 bases. CDR3 size: 14 residues. Germline CDR1 and CDR2: MNHEY and SVGAGI.

The chain has TRBV19 and TRBJ1-2; D is unresolved. Germline CDR1 is LNHDA and CDR2 is SQIVND (reference sequence). The CDR3 sequence is 14 residues long. Trimming cost V 3 bases and J 4 bases, with 12 bases left between them. CDR3 loop: CASSMGGLGYGYTF. DNA for the CDR3: TGTGCCAGTAGTATGGGAGGGCTCGGCTATGGCTACACCTTC.

CDR3 region: CASSLEGGDSPLHF. CDR3 bases: TGTGCCAGCAGCTTAGAGGGGGGAGATTCACCCCTCCACTTT. The chain joins TRBV7-8 to TRBJ1-6; D is possibly TRBD1 (6 bases). Germline V lookup: CDR1 SGHVS, CDR2 FQNEAQ. The V and J ends lost 1 base and 8 bases respectively, with 9 bases between them. The CDR3 is made up of 14 amino acids.

The chain joins TRBV11-2 to TRBJ1-2; D perhaps matches TRBD1 (5 bases). The CDR3 runs 15 residues. Germline CDR1 SGHAT, CDR2 FQNNGV. V was shortened by 7 bases and J by 2 bases, with 17 bases between the two germline ends. The CDR3 protein is CASILAGRENYGYTF. DNA of the CDR3: TGTGCCAGCATCCTCGCGGGACGGGAGAACTATGGCTACACCTTC.

The chain combines TRBV2 with TRBJ1-2; D not resolved. V was clipped by 3 bases and J by 8 bases, with 13 bases between them. There are 13 residues in the CDR3. CDR1 is SNHLY and CDR2 is FYNNEI in the germline V gene. The CDR3 nucleotides are TGTGCCAGCAGTGACGGAAGGGAGGCGGGCTACACCTTC. Amino acid sequence: CASSDGREAGYTF.